Listed below are T cell receptor beta chains from one sample, sequenced in a study of tumor-infiltrating lymphocytes in primary liver carcinoma. TCRdb re-derived calls from the multiplex PCR reads in MiXCR, one entry per CDR3 protein. The repertoire has some 320,000 distinct CDR3 sequences, around three fifths of them found once; the top ten carry roughly 10%. The sample consisted of peripheral blood. The source of these receptors is a man in his forties or fifties with primary liver carcinoma and hepatitis B virus infection. CDR3s leave out the opening cysteine and the closing phenylalanine or tryptophan.

v_call	j_call	cdr3_aa
TRBV11-3	TRBJ2-2	ASSLAQSTGELS
TRBV6-2/TRBV6-3	TRBJ2-1	ASSVLRGQF
TRBV6-5	TRBJ2-7	ASSYRQGGEQY
TRBV5-1	TRBJ2-6	ASSLVASGANVLT
TRBV2	TRBJ2-2	ASSGMGAPGELF
TRBV6-2/TRBV6-3	TRBJ1-5	ASSLRRQAQPQH
TRBV4-3	TRBJ2-7	ASSQGQRYEQY
TRBV12-3/TRBV12-4	TRBJ1-1	ASSLQGTEAF
TRBV5-1	TRBJ2-3	ASSPLAGLTDTQY
TRBV11-2	TRBJ2-1	ASSLLSGPYNEQF
TRBV28	TRBJ1-5	ASSPGLRQPQH
TRBV4-2	TRBJ2-7	ASSLSADGTYEQY
TRBV6-6	TRBJ2-1	ASSYSLAAWSRRYNEQF
TRBV5-6	TRBJ2-5	ASSSDSQGTQY
TRBV2	TRBJ2-3	ACSPRDSNTDTQY
TRBV6-1	TRBJ2-1	TSRGQGRGSYNEQF
TRBV29-1	TRBJ2-5	SVEFPSTQETQY
TRBV24-1	TRBJ2-6	ATSDPTGISGANVPT
TRBV7-9	TRBJ1-3	ASSSMRPEVRNSGNTIY
TRBV12-1	TRBJ1-2	ASMVRGGYGYT
TRBV28	TRBJ2-1	ASTPGLGVYNEQF
TRBV11-2	TRBJ2-1	PSSLYPTSLAGVNNEQF
TRBV12-3/TRBV12-4	TRBJ2-3	VSSARQGGGTDTQY
TRBV6-5	TRBJ1-4	ASSYATGGEEKLF
TRBV6-2/TRBV6-3	TRBJ2-1	ASSDFSGRADEQF
TRBV6-5	TRBJ2-5	ASSRLGQSRETQY
TRBV11-3	TRBJ2-7	ASSLDGNRGREQY
TRBV11-2	TRBJ1-1	ASSLDVGMNIEAF
TRBV6-6	TRBJ1-1	ASSRDSHTEAF
TRBV24-1	TRBJ2-1	ATSPGGPGDEQF
TRBV2	TRBJ2-6	ASRDRNSGANVLT
TRBV5-6	TRBJ2-1	ASSMLSGRHNEQF
TRBV6-2/TRBV6-3	TRBJ2-7	AGSLGPQAYEQY
TRBV12-3/TRBV12-4	TRBJ1-3	ASSLIAGNTIY
TRBV4-3	TRBJ1-4	ASIQDLLRSERLF
TRBV12-3/TRBV12-4	TRBJ2-5	ARSSWDREAQY
TRBV7-9	TRBJ2-5	ASSFTSGGEGTQY
TRBV19	TRBJ1-5	ASNGGGENQPQH
TRBV4-1	TRBJ2-7	ASSPGSSVSPFEQY
TRBV5-4	TRBJ2-5	ASGQKDRGGETQY
TRBV4-3	TRBJ2-2	ASNQDRYGELF
TRBV4-2	TRBJ2-7	ASGQRTGNSYEQY
TRBV6-2/TRBV6-3	TRBJ1-2	ASRDGTDYGYT
TRBV5-6	TRBJ1-2	ASSGRDVEHGYT
TRBV11-3	TRBJ1-6	ASSSRQGFGSPLH
TRBV3-1	TRBJ2-6	ASSQKLAGASGANVLT
TRBV6-2/TRBV6-3	TRBJ1-5	ASRNPGGRPQH
TRBV6-6	TRBJ1-1	ASSYAAMNTEAF
TRBV4-3	TRBJ1-5	ASSPGQGYQPQH
TRBV30	TRBJ2-6	AWRTSGANVLT
TRBV28	TRBJ2-7	ASSFREQY
TRBV30	TRBJ2-1	AWSVGLVHNEQF
TRBV5-1	TRBJ2-1	ASSLLEYNEQF
TRBV6-1	TRBJ1-1	ASRRAGNTEAF
TRBV6-2/TRBV6-3	TRBJ2-7	ASSYTRRGDSYEQY
TRBV12-3/TRBV12-4	TRBJ2-7	ASSFSAYEEY
TRBV4-1	TRBJ2-2	ASSQGGVKTGEMF
TRBV12-3/TRBV12-4	TRBJ2-6	ASSLLWGIAGANVLT
TRBV6-1	TRBJ1-5	ASSASIGSNQPQH